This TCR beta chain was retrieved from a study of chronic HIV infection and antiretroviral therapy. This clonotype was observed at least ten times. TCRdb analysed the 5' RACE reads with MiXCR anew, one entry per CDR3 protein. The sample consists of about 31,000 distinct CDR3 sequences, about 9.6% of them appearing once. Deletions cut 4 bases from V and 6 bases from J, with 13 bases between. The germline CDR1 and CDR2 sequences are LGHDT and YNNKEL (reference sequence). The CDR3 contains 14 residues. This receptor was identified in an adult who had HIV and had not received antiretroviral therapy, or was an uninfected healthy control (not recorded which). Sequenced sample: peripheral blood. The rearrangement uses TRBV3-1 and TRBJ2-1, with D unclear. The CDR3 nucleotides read TGTGCCAGCAGCCCAGACCTGGCCGCCAATGAGCAGTTCTTC. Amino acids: CASSPDLAANEQFF.